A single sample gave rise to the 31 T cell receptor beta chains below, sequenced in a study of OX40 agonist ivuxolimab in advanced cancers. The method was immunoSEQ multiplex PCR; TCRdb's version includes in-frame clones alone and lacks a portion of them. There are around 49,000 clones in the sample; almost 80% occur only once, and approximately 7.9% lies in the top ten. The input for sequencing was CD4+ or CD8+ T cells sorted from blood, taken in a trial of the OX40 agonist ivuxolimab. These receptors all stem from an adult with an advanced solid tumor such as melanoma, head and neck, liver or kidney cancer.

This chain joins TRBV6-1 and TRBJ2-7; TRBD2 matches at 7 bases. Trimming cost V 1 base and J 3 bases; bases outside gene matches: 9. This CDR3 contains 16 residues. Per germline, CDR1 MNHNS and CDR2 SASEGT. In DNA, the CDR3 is TGTGCCAGCAGTGAAGAAAGGGCTAGCGGATTCTACGAGCAGTACTTC. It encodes CASSEERASGFYEQYF.

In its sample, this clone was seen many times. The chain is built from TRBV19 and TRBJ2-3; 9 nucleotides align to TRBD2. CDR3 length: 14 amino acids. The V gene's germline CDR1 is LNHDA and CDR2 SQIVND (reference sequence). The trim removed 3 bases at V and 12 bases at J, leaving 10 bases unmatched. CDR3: CASSIGAGGRFQYF. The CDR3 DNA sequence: TGTGCCAGTAGTATCGGGGCGGGAGGGCGCTTCCAGTATTTT.

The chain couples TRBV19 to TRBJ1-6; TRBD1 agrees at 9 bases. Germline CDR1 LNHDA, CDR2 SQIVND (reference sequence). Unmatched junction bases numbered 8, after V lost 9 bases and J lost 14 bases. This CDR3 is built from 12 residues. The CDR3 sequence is CARKQGAPTLHF. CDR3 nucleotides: TGTGCCAGGAAACAGGGGGCCCCCACCCTCCACTTT.

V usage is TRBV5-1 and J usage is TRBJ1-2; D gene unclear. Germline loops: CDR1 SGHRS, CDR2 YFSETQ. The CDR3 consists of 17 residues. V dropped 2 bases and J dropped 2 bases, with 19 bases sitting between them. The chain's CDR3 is CASSFPRDGRSNYGYTF. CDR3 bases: TGCGCCAGCAGCTTTCCACGGGATGGACGGAGCAACTATGGCTACACCTTC.

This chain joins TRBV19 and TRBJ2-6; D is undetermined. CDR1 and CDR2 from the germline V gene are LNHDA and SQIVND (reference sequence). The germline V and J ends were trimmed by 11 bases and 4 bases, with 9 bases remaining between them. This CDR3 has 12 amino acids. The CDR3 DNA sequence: TGTGCCGGCGGCTCCGGGGCCAACGTCCTGACTTTC. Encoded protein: CAGGSGANVLTF.

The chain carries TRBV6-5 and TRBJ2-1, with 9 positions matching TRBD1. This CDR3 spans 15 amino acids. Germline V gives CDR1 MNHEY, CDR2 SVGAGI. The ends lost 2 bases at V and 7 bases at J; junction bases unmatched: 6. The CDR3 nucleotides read TGTGCCAGCAGTTACCTCGGGACAGGGAAGAATGAGCAGTTCTTC. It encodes CASSYLGTGKNEQFF.

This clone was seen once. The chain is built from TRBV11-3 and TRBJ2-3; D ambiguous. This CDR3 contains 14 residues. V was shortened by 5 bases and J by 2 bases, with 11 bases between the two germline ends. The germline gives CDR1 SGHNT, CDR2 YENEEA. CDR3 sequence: CASSPDRDTDTQYF. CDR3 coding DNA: TGTGCCAGCAGCCCCGATCGAGACACAGATACGCAGTATTTT.

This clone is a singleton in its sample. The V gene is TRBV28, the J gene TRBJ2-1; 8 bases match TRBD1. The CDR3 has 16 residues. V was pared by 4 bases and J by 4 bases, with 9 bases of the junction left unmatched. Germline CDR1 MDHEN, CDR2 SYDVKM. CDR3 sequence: CASSSKGQAGYNEQFF. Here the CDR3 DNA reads TGTGCCAGCAGTTCTAAGGGACAGGCTGGGTACAATGAGCAGTTCTTC.

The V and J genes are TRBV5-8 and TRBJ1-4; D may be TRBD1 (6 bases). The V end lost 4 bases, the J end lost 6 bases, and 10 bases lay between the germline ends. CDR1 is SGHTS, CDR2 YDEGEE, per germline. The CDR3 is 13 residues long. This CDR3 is CASSRGADEKLFF. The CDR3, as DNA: TGTGCCAGCAGCAGGGGGGCGGATGAAAAACTGTTTTTT.

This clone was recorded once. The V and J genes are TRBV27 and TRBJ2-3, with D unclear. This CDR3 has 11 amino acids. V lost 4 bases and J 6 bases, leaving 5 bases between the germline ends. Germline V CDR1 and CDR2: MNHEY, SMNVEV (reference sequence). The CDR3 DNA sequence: TGTGCCAGCAGTTGGCTCGATACGCAGTATTTT. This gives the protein CASSWLDTQYF.

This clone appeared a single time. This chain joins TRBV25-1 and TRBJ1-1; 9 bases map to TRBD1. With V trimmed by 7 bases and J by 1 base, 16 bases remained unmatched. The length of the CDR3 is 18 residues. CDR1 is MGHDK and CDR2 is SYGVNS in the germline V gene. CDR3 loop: CASNINRDREHTNTEAFF. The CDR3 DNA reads TGTGCCAGCAATATAAACCGGGACAGGGAACACACGAACACTGAAGCTTTCTTT.

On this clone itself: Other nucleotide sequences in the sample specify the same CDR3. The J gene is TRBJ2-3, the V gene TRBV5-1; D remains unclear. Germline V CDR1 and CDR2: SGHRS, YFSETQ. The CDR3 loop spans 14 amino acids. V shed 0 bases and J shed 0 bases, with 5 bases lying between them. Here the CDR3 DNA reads TGCGCCAGCAGCTTGGACGGAAGCACAGATACGCAGTATTTT. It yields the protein CASSLDGSTDTQYF.

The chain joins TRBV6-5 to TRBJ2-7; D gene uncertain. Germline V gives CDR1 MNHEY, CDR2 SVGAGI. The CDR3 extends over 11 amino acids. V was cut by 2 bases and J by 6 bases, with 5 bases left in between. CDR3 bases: TGTGCCAGCAGTTACAACCGCGAGCAGTACTTC. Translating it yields CASSYNREQYF.

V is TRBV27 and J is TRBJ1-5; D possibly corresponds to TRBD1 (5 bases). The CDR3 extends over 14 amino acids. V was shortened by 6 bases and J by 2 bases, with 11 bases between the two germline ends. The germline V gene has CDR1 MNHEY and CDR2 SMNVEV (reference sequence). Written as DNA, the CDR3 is TGTGCCAGCAGCCGCACAGGCGGCAATCAGCCCCAGCATTTT. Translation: CASSRTGGNQPQHF.

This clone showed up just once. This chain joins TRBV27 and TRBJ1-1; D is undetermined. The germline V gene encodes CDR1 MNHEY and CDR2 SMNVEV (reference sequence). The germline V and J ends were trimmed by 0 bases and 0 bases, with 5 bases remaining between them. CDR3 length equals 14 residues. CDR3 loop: CASSLSTLNTEAFF. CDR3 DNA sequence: TGTGCCAGCAGTTTATCCACACTGAACACTGAAGCTTTCTTT.

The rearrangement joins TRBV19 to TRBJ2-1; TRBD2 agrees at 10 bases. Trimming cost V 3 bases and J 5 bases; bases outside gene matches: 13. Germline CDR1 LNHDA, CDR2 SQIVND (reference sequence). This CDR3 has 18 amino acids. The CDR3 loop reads CASSIRGTSVSGHNEQFF. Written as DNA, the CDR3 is TGTGCCAGTAGTATTCGCGGGACTAGCGTATCGGGGCACAATGAGCAGTTCTTC.

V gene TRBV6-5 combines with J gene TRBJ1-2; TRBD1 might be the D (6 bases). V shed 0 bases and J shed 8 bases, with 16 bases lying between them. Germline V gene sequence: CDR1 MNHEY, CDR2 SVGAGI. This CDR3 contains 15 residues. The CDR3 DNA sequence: TGTGCCAGCAGTTACTCTCCGGGACACCAGAGAGGCTACACCTTC. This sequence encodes CASSYSPGHQRGYTF.

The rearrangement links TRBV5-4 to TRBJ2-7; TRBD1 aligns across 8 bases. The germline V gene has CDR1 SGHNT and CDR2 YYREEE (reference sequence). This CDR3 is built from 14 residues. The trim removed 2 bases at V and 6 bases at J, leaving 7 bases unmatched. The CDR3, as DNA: TGTGCCAGCAGCTTAGAACAGGGGGTGGGCGAGCAGTACTTC. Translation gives CASSLEQGVGEQYF.

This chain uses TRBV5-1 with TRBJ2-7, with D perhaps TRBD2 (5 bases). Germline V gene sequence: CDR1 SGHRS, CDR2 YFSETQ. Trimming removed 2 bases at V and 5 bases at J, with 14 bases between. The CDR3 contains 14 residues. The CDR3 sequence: CASSFAQLGDEQYF. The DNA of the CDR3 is TGCGCCAGCAGCTTTGCGCAGCTCGGGGACGAGCAGTACTTC.

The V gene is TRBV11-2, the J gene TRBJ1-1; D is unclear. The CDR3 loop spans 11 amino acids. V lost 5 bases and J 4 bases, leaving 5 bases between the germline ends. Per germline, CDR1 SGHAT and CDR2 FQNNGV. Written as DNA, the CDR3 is TGTGCCAGCAGCCAAATCACTGAAGCTTTCTTT. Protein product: CASSQITEAFF.

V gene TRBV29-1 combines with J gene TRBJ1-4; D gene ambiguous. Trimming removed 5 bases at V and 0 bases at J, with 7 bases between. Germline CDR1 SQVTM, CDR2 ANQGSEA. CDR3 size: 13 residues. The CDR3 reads CSVFDTTNEKLFF. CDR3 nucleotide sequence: TGCAGCGTTTTTGATACAACTAATGAAAAACTGTTTTTT.

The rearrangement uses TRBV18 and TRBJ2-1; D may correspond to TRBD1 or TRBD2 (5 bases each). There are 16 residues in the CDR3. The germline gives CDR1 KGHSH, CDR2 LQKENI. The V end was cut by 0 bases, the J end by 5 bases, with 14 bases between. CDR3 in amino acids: CASSPPGARAHNEQFF. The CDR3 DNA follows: TGTGCCAGCTCACCACCCGGGGCCCGGGCCCACAATGAGCAGTTCTTC.

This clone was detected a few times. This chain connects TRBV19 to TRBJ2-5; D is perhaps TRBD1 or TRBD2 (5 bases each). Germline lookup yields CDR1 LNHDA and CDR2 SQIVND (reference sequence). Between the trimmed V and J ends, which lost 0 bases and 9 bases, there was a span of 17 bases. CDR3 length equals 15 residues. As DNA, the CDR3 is TGTGCCAGTAGTATAGACCGGGGCGCGGACGTGGCCCAGTACTTC. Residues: CASSIDRGADVAQYF.

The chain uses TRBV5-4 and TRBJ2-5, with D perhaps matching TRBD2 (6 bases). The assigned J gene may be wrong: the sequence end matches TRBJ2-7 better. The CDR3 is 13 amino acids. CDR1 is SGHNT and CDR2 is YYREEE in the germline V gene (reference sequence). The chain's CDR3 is CASSSGVFYEQYF. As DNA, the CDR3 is TGTGCCAGCAGCTCGGGAGTATTCTACGAGCAGTACTTC.

The CDR3 bases are TGTGCCTGGAGTGTAAGCCCTCAGGATCAGCCCCAGCATTTT. Protein: CAWSVSPQDQPQHF. The rearrangement links TRBV30 to TRBJ1-5, with no clear D. CDR1 and CDR2 (germline): GTSNPN, SVGIG (reference sequence). CDR3 length: 14 residues. V lost 0 bases to trimming and J lost 5 bases, with 11 bases between them.

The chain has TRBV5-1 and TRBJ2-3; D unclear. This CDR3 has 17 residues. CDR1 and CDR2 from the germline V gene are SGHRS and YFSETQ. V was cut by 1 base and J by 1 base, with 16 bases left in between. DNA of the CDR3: TGCGCCAGCAGCTTGATACCAGGAAGTGCGGGCACAGATACGCAGTATTTT. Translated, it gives CASSLIPGSAGTDTQYF. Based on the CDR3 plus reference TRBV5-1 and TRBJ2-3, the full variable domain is KAGVTQTPRYLIKTRGQQVTLSCSPISGHRSVSWYQQTPGQGLQFLFEYFSETQRNKGNFPGRFSGRQFSNSRSEMNVSTLELGDSALYLCASSLIPGSAGTDTQYFGPGTRLTVL.

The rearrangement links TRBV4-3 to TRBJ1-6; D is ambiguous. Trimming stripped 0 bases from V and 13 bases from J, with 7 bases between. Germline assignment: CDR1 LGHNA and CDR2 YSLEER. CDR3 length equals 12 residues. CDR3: CASSQDARPLHF. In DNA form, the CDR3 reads TGCGCCAGCAGCCAAGACGCCAGGCCCCTCCACTTT.

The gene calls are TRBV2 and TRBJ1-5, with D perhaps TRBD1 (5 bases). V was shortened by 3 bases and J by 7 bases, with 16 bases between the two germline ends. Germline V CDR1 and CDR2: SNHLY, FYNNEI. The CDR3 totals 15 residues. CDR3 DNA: TGTGCCAGCAGTGACCTCATAGGGGCAGGACAGCCCCAGCATTTT. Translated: CASSDLIGAGQPQHF.

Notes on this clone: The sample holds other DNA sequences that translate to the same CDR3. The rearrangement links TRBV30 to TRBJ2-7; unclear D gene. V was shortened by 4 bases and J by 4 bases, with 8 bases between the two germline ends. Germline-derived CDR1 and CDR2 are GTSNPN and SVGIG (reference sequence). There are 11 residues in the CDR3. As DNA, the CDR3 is TGTGCCTGGAATTTGGGGTACGAGCAGTACTTC. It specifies CAWNLGYEQYF.

The chain's CDR3 is CASNRDGSAGELFF. As DNA, the CDR3 is TGCGCCAGCAACCGGGACGGAAGTGCCGGGGAGCTGTTTTTT. The chain links TRBV5-1 to TRBJ2-2; either TRBD1 or TRBD2 may supply D (5 bases each). V was shortened by 6 bases and J by 6 bases, with 15 bases between the two germline ends. The CDR3 is 14 residues long. Germline V gives CDR1 SGHRS, CDR2 YFSETQ.

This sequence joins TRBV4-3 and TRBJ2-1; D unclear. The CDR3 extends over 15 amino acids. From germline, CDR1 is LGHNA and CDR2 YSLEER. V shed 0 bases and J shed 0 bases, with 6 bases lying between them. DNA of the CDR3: TGCGCCAGCAGCCAAGATATGAGCTCCTACAATGAGCAGTTCTTC. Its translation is CASSQDMSSYNEQFF.